This T cell receptor beta chain was documented in a study of vaccination effects on CD4 cells after COVID-19. Sequencing was performed with immunoSEQ multiplex PCR; in TCRdb, only in-frame clones are kept and a portion is missing. Of 37,000 or so clones listed, 60% to 80% are singletons. Viral peptide pools were used in the ViraFEST assay to expand antigen-specific CD4+ T cells, and sequencing came afterward. CD4+ T cell isolation took place after nine to eleven days of culture. Vaccinated participants had no history of SARS-CoV-2 infection and tested negative for nucleocapsid antibodies. Replacing half the medium with IL-2 medium was done on days 3 and 7. Notes on the study in general: Vaccine- and infection-induced clones showed marked clonal contraction late following vaccination. Of the vaccine-induced clones from healthy vaccinees, merely 1 of 255 recognized common cold coronaviruses as well.

A remark on this clone: Its target is not known.

The sample here was CD4+ T cells from PBMCs cultured with HCoV-OC43 spike peptides, taken before COVID-19 vaccination. Subset defined: HCoV-OC43 spike overlapping peptide pool stimulation. This clonotype was sampled from a human donor who received a COVID-19 vaccine.

As DNA, the CDR3 is TGTGCCAGCAGCTTGAACAGGGGTGGAAACACCATATATTTT. Its translation is CASSLNRGGNTIYF. The chain links TRBV7-9 to TRBJ1-3, with 7 bases lining up with TRBD1. Germline CDR1 and CDR2: SEHNR and FQNEAQ (reference sequence). Trimming cost V 3 bases and J 3 bases; bases outside gene matches: 2. This CDR3 region has 14 residues.